One and the same sample provided the 17 T cell receptor beta chains below, sequenced in a study of patients with pleural tuberculosis. A single record per CDR3 protein comes from TCRdb applying MiXCR to the reads. The table has tens of thousands of distinct CDR3 sequences, about a sixth seen once; the top ten hold 3.5% to 4.5%. What was sequenced was peripheral blood. The receptors originated from a human donor with pleural tuberculosis.

The chain couples TRBV19 to TRBJ1-1; D may be TRBD1 (6 bases). This CDR3 spans 14 amino acids. V shed 5 bases and J shed 1 base, with 11 bases lying between them. The germline CDR1 and CDR2 sequences are LNHDA and SQIVND (reference sequence). CDR3 region: CASSPDSKNTEAFF. CDR3 DNA: TGTGCCAGTAGTCCGGACAGCAAGAACACTGAAGCTTTCTTT.

The V and J genes are TRBV30 and TRBJ1-3, with D possibly matching TRBD1 (5 bases). The CDR3 has 14 amino acids. Germline CDR1 is GTSNPN and CDR2 is SVGIG (reference sequence). Trimming left V 4 bases short and J 4 bases short, with 14 bases between. The CDR3, as DNA: TGTGCCTGGAATCCGGCAGGGCTCGGAAACACCATATATTTT. Translating gives CAWNPAGLGNTIYF.

This clonotype has a count of ten or more. The genes are TRBV4-1 and TRBJ2-7; the match to TRBD1 covers 11 bases. V was clipped by 3 bases and J by 4 bases; unmatched bases: 11. Germline CDR1 and CDR2: MGHRA and YSYEKL. CDR3 length: 17 residues. The CDR3 region has the DNA TGCGCCAGCAGCCAGGCAGGGACAGGGGGGAGTTCTTACGAGCAGTACTTC. Translating gives CASSQAGTGGSSYEQYF.

This clonotype was recorded many times. The chain recombines TRBV5-5 with TRBJ2-3; possibly TRBD2 for D (5 bases). The CDR3 has 14 amino acids. The germline CDR1 and CDR2 sequences are SGHKS and YYEKEE (reference sequence). Trimming pared 2 bases from V and 2 bases from J, leaving 9 bases between. CDR3 protein: CASSLGLITDTQYF. The CDR3 DNA follows: TGTGCCAGCAGCTTAGGACTTATCACAGATACGCAGTATTTT.

This clonotype was found a few times. This rearrangement joins TRBV9 to TRBJ1-2; TRBD1 might be the D (5 bases). This CDR3 is built from 12 residues. Trimming removed 1 base from V and 7 bases from J, with 8 bases in between. The germline gives CDR1 SGDLS, CDR2 YYNGEE. The CDR3 spells CASSVIQGGYTF. As DNA, the CDR3 is TGTGCCAGCAGCGTAATCCAGGGTGGCTACACCTTC. Drawing the rest from reference TRBV9 and TRBJ1-2, the complete variable domain is DSGVTQTPKHLITATGQRVTLRCSPRSGDLSVYWYQQSLDQGLQFLIQYYNGEERAKGNILERFSAQQFPDLHSELNLSSLELGDSALYFCASSVIQGGYTFGSGTRLTVV.

A word on this clonotype: Germline and junction disagree at one end, which may indicate a read error. The rearrangement uses TRBV7-2 and TRBJ2-2, with 7 bases identical to TRBD1. This CDR3 region has 15 residues. Per germline, CDR1 SGHTA and CDR2 FQGNSA. The CDR3 sequence is CASRDGTVMSGGLFF. The CDR3 coding sequence is TGTGCCAGCAGGGATGGGACAGTTATGAGTGGGGGGCTGTTTTTT. The variable domain in full, completed from reference TRBV7-2 and TRBJ2-2, reads GAGVSQSPSNKVTEKGKDVELRCDPISGHTALYWYRQSLGQGLEFLIYFQGNSAPDKSGLPSDRFSAERTGGSVSTLTIQRTQQEDSAVYLCASRDGTVMSGGLFFGEGSRLTVL.

The V call is TRBV20-1, the J call TRBJ2-1; D perhaps matches TRBD1 (5 bases). This CDR3 is built from 13 residues. Germline V CDR1 and CDR2: DFQATT, SNEGSKA (reference sequence). The CDR3 sequence: CSPDTSSYNEQFF. The CDR3 region has the DNA TGCAGCCCGGACACCAGCTCCTACAATGAGCAGTTCTTC.

There are many counts of this clonotype. The chain employs TRBV3-2 and TRBJ2-2; TRBD1, the table's D call, was not compared with the DNA. TRBV3-2 is a pseudogene locus. This CDR3 has 15 amino acids. Written as DNA, the CDR3 is TGTGCCAGCAGCCCCGGACACGGGAACACCGGGGAGCTGTTTTTT. This gives the protein CASSPGHGNTGELFF.

This clonotype has at least ten counts. The V call is TRBV12-3 or TRBV12-4, the J call TRBJ2-1; 13 bases fit TRBD2. The ends lost 3 bases at V and 4 bases at J; junction bases unmatched: 9. CDR3 length: 18 residues. The CDR3 loop reads CASSFGRGLAGQYNEQFF. CDR3 coding DNA: TGTGCCAGCAGTTTCGGGCGGGGACTAGCGGGACAATACAATGAGCAGTTCTTC.

This clonotype showed up many times. V is TRBV7-3 and J is TRBJ1-2; a possible D gene is TRBD1 (6 bases). Germline V CDR1 and CDR2: SGHTA, FQGTGA. The V end lost 6 bases, the J end lost 8 bases, and 22 bases lay between the germline ends. CDR3 length: 15 residues. CDR3: CASSSTSGHATGYTF. The DNA of the CDR3 is TGTGCCAGCAGTTCAACTTCGGGACACGCTACCGGCTACACCTTC.

Turning to this clonotype: A much larger clone differs by one base, so this may be a read error. The rearrangement joins TRBV5-1 to TRBJ2-7; the D call may be TRBD1 or TRBD2 (5 bases each). CDR1 is SGHRS and CDR2 is YFSETQ in the germline V gene. The CDR3 is 16 residues long. For the CDR3, the DNA is TGCGCCAGCAGCCCCCTTAGTACGGGGCCGTCCTGCGAGCAGTACTTC. Translation gives CASSPLSTGPSCEQYF.

Ten or more counts support this clonotype. This sequence joins TRBV5-1 and TRBJ1-1; D gene unclear. CDR3 length: 13 amino acids. Germline CDR1 SGHRS, CDR2 YFSETQ. V shed 2 bases and J shed 2 bases, with 7 bases lying between them. The CDR3 region is CASSLLDNTEAFF. In DNA, the CDR3 is TGCGCCAGCAGCTTATTGGATAACACTGAAGCTTTCTTT.

This clonotype was counted at least ten times. This chain uses TRBV19 with TRBJ2-5; D uncertain. The CDR3 has 14 residues. V lost 4 bases to trimming and J lost 4 bases, with 13 bases between them. Germline lookup yields CDR1 LNHDA and CDR2 SQIVND (reference sequence). CDR3 in DNA: TGTGCCAGTAGTAAACGGGCAGGAGCAGAGACCCAGTACTTC. This sequence encodes CASSKRAGAETQYF. The full variable domain, completed using reference TRBV19 and TRBJ2-5, is DGGITQSPKYLFRKEGQNVTLSCEQNLNHDAMYWYRQDPGQGLRLIYYSQIVNDFQKGDIAEGYSVSREKKESFPLTVTSAQKNPTAFYLCASSKRAGAETQYFGPGTRLLVL.

This clonotype was detected ten times or more. The rearrangement joins TRBV18 to TRBJ2-3; TRBD2 agrees at 10 bases. The V gene end was trimmed by 3 bases and the J gene end by 6 bases; junction bases not matched to a gene: 6. Germline assignment: CDR1 KGHSH and CDR2 LQKENI. The CDR3 runs 15 residues. CDR3 loop: CASSPPGTSVDTQYF. DNA of the CDR3: TGTGCCAGCTCACCGCCCGGGACTAGCGTCGATACGCAGTATTTT.

This clonotype has at least ten counts. The V call is TRBV2, the J call TRBJ2-7; D gene uncertain. Germline V gives CDR1 SNHLY, CDR2 FYNNEI. V was pared by 5 bases and J by 0 bases, with 8 bases between. CDR3 length: 13 residues. The CDR3 loop is CASSPQSSYEQYF. CDR3 nucleotides: TGTGCCAGCAGTCCACAGAGCTCCTACGAGCAGTACTTC.

The V call is TRBV20-1, the J call TRBJ2-3; no clear D gene. The J call is doubtful: the DNA matches TRBJ1-5 better. From germline, CDR1 is DFQATT and CDR2 SNEGSKA (reference sequence). The CDR3 loop spans 14 amino acids. The CDR3 loop is CSAEDGPGTDTQHF. For the CDR3, the DNA is TGCAGTGCCGAGGACGGACCTGGCACAGATACGCAGCATTTT.

This clonotype is deemed medium-sized. The CDR3 DNA reads as TGCGCCAGCAGTGAGTCGAGGGGCACAGATACGCAGTATTTT. It codes for CASSESRGTDTQYF. The chain joins TRBV10-2 to TRBJ2-3; D might be TRBD2 (5 bases). This CDR3 has 14 amino acids. The ends were cut back, 0 bases at V and 1 base at J, with 5 bases in the middle. Germline values: CDR1 WSHSY, CDR2 SAAADI.